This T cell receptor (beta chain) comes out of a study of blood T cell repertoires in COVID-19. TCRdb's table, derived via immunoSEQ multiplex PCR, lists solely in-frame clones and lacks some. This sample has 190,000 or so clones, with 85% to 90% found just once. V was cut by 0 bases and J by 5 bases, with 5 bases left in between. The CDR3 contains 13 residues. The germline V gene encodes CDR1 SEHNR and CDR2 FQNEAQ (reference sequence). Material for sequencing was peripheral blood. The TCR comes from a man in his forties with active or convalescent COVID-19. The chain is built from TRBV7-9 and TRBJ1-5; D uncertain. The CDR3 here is CASSLAGDQPQHF. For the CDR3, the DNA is TGTGCCAGCAGCTTAGCCGGGGATCAGCCCCAGCATTTT.